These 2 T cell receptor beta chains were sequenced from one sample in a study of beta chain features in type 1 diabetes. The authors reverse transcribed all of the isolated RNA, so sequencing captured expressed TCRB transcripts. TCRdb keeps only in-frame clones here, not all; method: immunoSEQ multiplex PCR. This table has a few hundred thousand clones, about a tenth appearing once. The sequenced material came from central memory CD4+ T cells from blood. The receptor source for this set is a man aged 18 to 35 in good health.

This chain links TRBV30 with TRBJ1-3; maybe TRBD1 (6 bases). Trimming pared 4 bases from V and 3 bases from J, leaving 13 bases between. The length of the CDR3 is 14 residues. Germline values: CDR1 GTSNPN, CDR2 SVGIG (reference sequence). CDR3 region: CAWNQGTLGNTIYF. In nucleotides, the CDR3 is TGTGCCTGGAACCAGGGGACCCTTGGAAACACCATATATTTT.

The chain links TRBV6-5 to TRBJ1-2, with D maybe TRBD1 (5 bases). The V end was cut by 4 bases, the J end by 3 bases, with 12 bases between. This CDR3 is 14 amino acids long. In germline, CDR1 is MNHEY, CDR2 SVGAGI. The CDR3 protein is CASSLRGEDYGYTF. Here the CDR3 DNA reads TGTGCCAGCAGTTTGAGAGGGGAGGACTATGGCTACACCTTC.